These 32 T cell receptor beta chains share one sample of origin, sequenced in a study of blood T cell repertoires in COVID-19. Generated by immunoSEQ multiplex PCR, the TCRdb table keeps only in-frame clones and is missing some. This table has about 38,000 clones, roughly 89% appearing once. The specimen sequenced was peripheral blood. Every receptor here comes from a man aged 60 to 75 with active or convalescent COVID-19.

The DNA of the CDR3 is TGTGCCAGCAGCTCGCTGGGGGGGGCTAGCACAGATACGCAGTATTTT. Its translation: CASSSLGGASTDTQYF. V is TRBV7-2 and J is TRBJ2-3; D perhaps matches TRBD2 (7 bases). The V end lost 4 bases, the J end lost 0 bases, and 14 bases lay between the germline ends. This CDR3 spans 16 amino acids. The germline gives CDR1 SGHTA, CDR2 FQGNSA. The variable domain in full, completed from reference TRBV7-2 and TRBJ2-3, reads GAGVSQSPSNKVTEKGKDVELRCDPISGHTALYWYRQSLGQGLEFLIYFQGNSAPDKSGLPSDRFSAERTGGSVSTLTIQRTQQEDSAVYLCASSSLGGASTDTQYFGPGTRLTVL.

In DNA form, the CDR3 reads TGTGCCAGCACCCAGGGGATCCCCTACGAGCAGTACTTC. It is translated as CASTQGIPYEQYF. The V and J genes are TRBV28 and TRBJ2-7; a possible D gene is TRBD1 (6 bases). The CDR3 runs 13 residues. V was clipped by 7 bases and J by 2 bases, with 12 bases between them. Germline loops: CDR1 MDHEN, CDR2 SYDVKM.

This rearrangement joins TRBV7-9 to TRBJ2-1; D ambiguous. CDR1 is SEHNR, CDR2 FQNEAQ, per germline (reference sequence). V shed 2 bases and J shed 0 bases, with 17 bases lying between them. The CDR3 contains 18 residues. The DNA for the CDR3 is TGTGCCAGCAGCTTATTATCCGCATGGGCGAGCTCCTACAATGAGCAGTTCTTC. Translated, it gives CASSLLSAWASSYNEQFF.

In DNA form, the CDR3 reads TGTGCCAGCAGCTTATACCTGGGAGTAAACAATGAGCAGTTCTTC. Translated: CASSLYLGVNNEQFF. The chain combines TRBV11-2 with TRBJ2-1; a weak D match, TRBD2 (5 bases). The V and J ends lost 2 bases and 5 bases respectively, with 13 bases between them. The CDR3 totals 15 residues. Germline values: CDR1 SGHAT, CDR2 FQNNGV.

The chain carries TRBV19 and TRBJ1-2; no firm D call. Trimming removed 6 bases from V and 3 bases from J, with 8 bases in between. The CDR3 is 12 residues long. Germline V gene lookup returns CDR1 LNHDA and CDR2 SQIVND (reference sequence). The CDR3 nucleotides are TGTGCCAGTAGCGGGAATGACTATGGCTACACCTTC. The encoded protein is CASSGNDYGYTF. Looking up the rest from reference TRBV19 and TRBJ1-2 gives the full variable domain: DGGITQSPKYLFRKEGQNVTLSCEQNLNHDAMYWYRQDPGQGLRLIYYSQIVNDFQKGDIAEGYSVSREKKESFPLTVTSAQKNPTAFYLCASSGNDYGYTFGSGTRLTVV.

The genes are TRBV6-6 and TRBJ2-1, with D possibly being TRBD2 (5 bases). The ends were cut back, 2 bases at V and 14 bases at J, with 13 bases in the middle. This CDR3 is built from 12 residues. Germline-derived CDR1 and CDR2 are MNHNY and SVGAGI (reference sequence). This CDR3 reads CASSYPGEREFF. The CDR3 DNA follows: TGTGCCAGCAGTTACCCCGGGGAAAGGGAGTTCTTC.

The genes are TRBV7-9 and TRBJ1-1; TRBD1 matches 9 bases. This CDR3 contains 15 residues. CDR1 and CDR2 from the germline V gene are SEHNR and FQNEAQ (reference sequence). J lost 3 bases, V lost 5 bases, and 7 bases had no gene match. The CDR3 DNA reads as TGTGCCAGCAGCCTCGGGACAGGGATGTACACTGAAGCTTTCTTT. It is translated as CASSLGTGMYTEAFF.

The V call is TRBV4-1, the J call TRBJ2-1; 7 bases map to TRBD1. This CDR3 is 16 amino acids long. V was clipped by 2 bases and J by 16 bases; unmatched bases: 20. From germline, CDR1 is MGHRA and CDR2 YSYEKL. The CDR3: CASSQPTHDRAIVRFF. DNA for the CDR3: TGCGCCAGCAGCCAACCCACACACGACAGGGCTATCGTTCGTTTCTTC.

The chain is built from TRBV4-1 and TRBJ1-2, with D maybe TRBD1 (6 bases). The V end lost 3 bases, the J end lost 4 bases, and 18 bases lay between the germline ends. Germline V CDR1 and CDR2: MGHRA, YSYEKL. The CDR3 is made up of 16 amino acids. CDR3: CASSQQADRTPYGYTF. The DNA for the CDR3 is TGCGCCAGCAGCCAGCAAGCCGACAGGACCCCCTATGGCTACACCTTC.

This clone has just one count. The chain has TRBV7-3 and TRBJ2-7; D gene unclear. The CDR3 length is 13 residues. Germline assignment: CDR1 SGHTA and CDR2 FQGTGA. Trimming cost V 0 bases and J 3 bases, with 6 bases left between them. CDR3: CASSLTGGYEQYF. As DNA, the CDR3 is TGTGCCAGCAGCTTAACCGGCGGCTACGAGCAGTACTTC.

This chain uses TRBV11-2 with TRBJ2-7, with no clear D. The CDR3 is made up of 13 amino acids. V was trimmed by 4 bases and J by 2 bases, leaving 9 bases between them. Germline V gene data show CDR1 as SGHAT and CDR2 as FQNNGV. The CDR3 loop is CASSSQPAYEQYF. Written as DNA, the CDR3 is TGTGCCAGCAGCTCACAGCCAGCCTACGAGCAGTACTTC.

The chain has TRBV24-1 and TRBJ2-3, with D perhaps matching TRBD1 (5 bases). Trimming cost V 2 bases and J 5 bases, with 10 bases left between them. The CDR3 is 14 amino acids. The V gene's germline CDR1 is KGHDR and CDR2 SFDVKD. This CDR3 is CATSDSGQKDTQYF. The CDR3 DNA follows: TGTGCCACCAGTGATTCTGGACAAAAAGATACGCAGTATTTT.

This clone has a single count. This rearrangement joins TRBV7-2 to TRBJ2-4, with a possible D match to TRBD1 (7 bases). V was pared by 5 bases and J by 2 bases, with 13 bases between. The CDR3 consists of 15 residues. CDR1 is SGHTA and CDR2 is FQGNSA in the germline V gene. CDR3 protein: CASSEGGGTKNIQYF. The CDR3 DNA is TGTGCCAGCAGCGAAGGAGGGGGCACCAAAAACATTCAGTACTTC.

The chain employs TRBV28 and TRBJ2-1; 11 bases match TRBD2. This CDR3 contains 16 residues. Germline V gene lookup returns CDR1 MDHEN and CDR2 SYDVKM. After removal of 4 bases from V and 5 bases from J, the junction contained 7 bases not matched to a gene. In nucleotides, the CDR3 is TGTGCCAGCAGTTCGCCCGGGACTAGCGGTAACAATGAGCAGTTCTTC. Protein: CASSSPGTSGNNEQFF.

In its sample, this clone was seen once. V gene TRBV5-1 combines with J gene TRBJ2-3; 9 bases align to TRBD1. Losses at the gene ends were 3 bases for V and 4 bases for J; bases not matched to a gene: 3. Germline values: CDR1 SGHRS, CDR2 YFSETQ. The CDR3 is 14 amino acids. CDR3: CASSSRTGADTQYF. The CDR3, as DNA: TGCGCCAGCAGCTCTCGGACAGGGGCAGATACGCAGTATTTT.

The V call is TRBV15, the J call TRBJ1-1, with a tentative D call TRBD1 (6 bases). The germline CDR1 and CDR2 sequences are LNHNV and YYDKDF (reference sequence). Trimming left V 4 bases short and J 7 bases short, with 22 bases between. CDR3 length: 16 amino acids. The CDR3 nucleotides read TGTGCCACCAGCAACGCCTTCGGGGGGCAAGGTGGTGAAGCTTTCTTT. Encoded protein: CATSNAFGGQGGEAFF.

This chain connects TRBV28 to TRBJ1-5; TRBD1 agrees at 7 bases. The CDR3 has 15 residues. Germline CDR1 MDHEN, CDR2 SYDVKM. V lost 4 bases, J lost 4 bases, and 7 bases stayed unmatched. Here the CDR3 reads CASSSDGTANQPQHF. As DNA, the CDR3 is TGTGCCAGCAGTTCGGATGGGACAGCTAATCAGCCCCAGCATTTT.

This sequence joins TRBV1 and TRBJ1-5. TRBV1 is reported as a pseudogene. The CDR3 has 12 amino acids. The CDR3 reads CTSSQDRQPQHF. The CDR3 DNA follows: TGCACCAGCAGCCAAGATCGTCAGCCCCAGCATTTT.

This sequence joins TRBV15 and TRBJ1-2; D unclear. CDR1 and CDR2 (germline): LNHNV, YYDKDF (reference sequence). V shed 0 bases and J shed 5 bases, with 7 bases lying between them. The CDR3 runs 13 residues. CDR3 in DNA: TGTGCCACCAGCAGAGATCCCGGGTATGGCTACACCTTC. Its translation is CATSRDPGYGYTF. The variable domain in full, with the rest retrieved from reference TRBV15 and TRBJ1-2, is DAMVIQNPRYQVTQFGKPVTLSCSQTLNHNVMYWYQQKSSQAPKLLFHYYDKDFNNEADTPDNFQSRRPNTSFCFLDIRSPGLGDTAMYLCATSRDPGYGYTFGSGTRLTVV.

This rearrangement joins TRBV25-1 to TRBJ1-2; D may be TRBD1 (5 bases). The germline V gene encodes CDR1 MGHDK and CDR2 SYGVNS. V lost 4 bases and J 6 bases, leaving 18 bases between the germline ends. The CDR3 is 15 amino acids. Here the CDR3 reads CASSAGSAGLHGYTF. Written as DNA, the CDR3 is TGTGCCAGCAGTGCCGGGAGCGCAGGGCTACATGGCTACACCTTC.

The V call is TRBV5-1, the J call TRBJ2-2; possibly TRBD2 for D (6 bases). This CDR3 spans 17 amino acids. In germline, CDR1 is SGHRS, CDR2 YFSETQ. With 4 bases removed from V and 7 bases from J, the gap between germline ends came to 23 bases. The CDR3 here is CASSPRVAEARGGELFF. CDR3 coding DNA: TGCGCCAGCAGCCCCCGGGTAGCGGAAGCCCGGGGCGGGGAGCTGTTTTTT.

This chain uses TRBV12-3 or TRBV12-4 with TRBJ2-3; possibly TRBD2 for D (6 bases). This CDR3 is built from 13 residues. V was trimmed by 5 bases and J by 8 bases, leaving 14 bases between them. The CDR3 region has the DNA TGTGCCAGCAGTATGCGGGGAGATTCTACGCAGTATTTT. Its translation is CASSMRGDSTQYF.

This chain uses TRBV5-1 with TRBJ1-4; D might be TRBD1 (5 bases). The CDR3 runs 15 residues. CDR1 is SGHRS, CDR2 YFSETQ, per germline. V was shortened by 0 bases and J by 5 bases, with 11 bases between the two germline ends. The CDR3: CASSLVGDSNEKLFF. CDR3 DNA: TGCGCCAGCAGCTTGGTGGGGGACTCGAATGAAAAACTGTTTTTT. The full variable domain, completed using reference TRBV5-1 and TRBJ1-4, is KAGVTQTPRYLIKTRGQQVTLSCSPISGHRSVSWYQQTPGQGLQFLFEYFSETQRNKGNFPGRFSGRQFSNSRSEMNVSTLELGDSALYLCASSLVGDSNEKLFFGSGTQLSVL.

The gene calls are TRBV3-1 (or the pseudogene TRBV3-2) and TRBJ2-7; perhaps TRBD2 as D (5 bases). Trimming took off 0 bases at V and 1 base at J, with 7 bases between the two ends. There are 14 residues in the CDR3. Germline loops: CDR1 LGHDT, CDR2 YNNKEL (reference sequence). The CDR3 bases are TGTGCCAGCAGCCAAGAGTGGACTTCCTACGAGCAGTACTTC. This translates into CASSQEWTSYEQYF.

The rearrangement joins TRBV4-1 to TRBJ1-5; 7 nucleotides line up with TRBD1. CDR1 and CDR2 (germline): MGHRA, YSYEKL. The CDR3 is 16 residues long. Trimming cost V 4 bases and J 3 bases; bases outside gene matches: 9. The chain's CDR3 is CASSPTGQATNQPQHF. CDR3 DNA: TGCGCCAGCAGCCCGACAGGGCAGGCGACCAATCAGCCCCAGCATTTT.

The J gene is TRBJ2-1, the V gene TRBV21-1; TRBD1 is the table's D call and was not checked against the DNA. TRBV21-1 is classified as a pseudogene. This CDR3 is built from 17 residues. CDR3 bases: TGTGCCAATCATTCGGACAGGGACGACTTGTTCGGGTGTGAGCAGTTCTTC. Protein sequence: CANHSDRDDLFGCEQFF.

In regard to this clone: Germline is not matched at one junction end, which may reflect a read error. The chain employs TRBV7-7 and TRBJ2-3, with a weak D call TRBD2 (6 bases). The CDR3 consists of 16 residues. Germline V gene sequence: CDR1 SSHAT, CDR2 FNYEAQ (reference sequence). The DNA of the CDR3 is TGTGCTAGCAGCCGGGGGTCCAAAGCACTCACAGATACGCAGTATTTT. Its protein is CASSRGSKALTDTQYF.

The chain employs TRBV4-2 and TRBJ2-1; 10 positions match TRBD2. Germline V gene data show CDR1 as LGHNA and CDR2 as YNFKEQ. This CDR3 has 16 amino acids. Trimming took 6 bases from V and 2 from J; bases not matched to a gene: 7. In DNA, the CDR3 is TGTGCCAGCAGACTAACTAGCGGGGAAGCCTACAATGAGCAGTTCTTC. Amino acids: CASRLTSGEAYNEQFF.

The rearrangement uses TRBV12-3 or TRBV12-4 and TRBJ2-1; no clear D. This CDR3 contains 10 residues. Trimming removed 5 bases at V and 10 bases at J, with 6 bases between. The CDR3: CASSIREQFF. In DNA form, the CDR3 reads TGTGCCAGCAGTATTAGAGAGCAGTTCTTC.

The chain uses TRBV5-4 and TRBJ2-7; a weak D match, TRBD2 (6 bases). Germline assignment: CDR1 SGHNT and CDR2 YYREEE (reference sequence). The CDR3 totals 12 residues. Trimming stripped 4 bases from V and 3 bases from J, with 8 bases between. Written as DNA, the CDR3 is TGTGCCAGCAGCCGCGGGGACTACGAGCAGTACTTC. The encoded protein is CASSRGDYEQYF.

This clone has only a few counts. The gene calls are TRBV7-9 and TRBJ2-7; D is perhaps TRBD1 (5 bases). V lost 6 bases and J lost 1, with 13 bases in between. Germline CDR1 reads SEHNR; CDR2 reads FQNEAQ (reference sequence). CDR3 length: 14 amino acids. In nucleotides, the CDR3 is TGTGCCAGCAGGCCAGGGTACGGTTCCTACGAGCAGTACTTC. This encodes CASRPGYGSYEQYF.

The V call is TRBV9, the J call TRBJ1-1, with 7 bases lining up with TRBD1. Per germline, CDR1 SGDLS and CDR2 YYNGEE. The V segment lost 0 bases and the J segment 4 bases; nucleotides outside the gene matches: 6. The CDR3 covers 15 residues. CDR3 sequence: CASSVAEDRVTEAFF. Written as DNA, the CDR3 is TGTGCCAGCAGCGTAGCTGAAGACAGGGTCACTGAAGCTTTCTTT.